Below are 3 T cell receptor beta chains sequenced from a single sample in a study of persistence of HIV-infected CD4 T cells. What these receptors recognize is not known. Cells were stimulated nonspecifically with anti-CD3/anti-CD28 magnetic beads. Sorting selected CD4+ T cells upregulating both CD40 ligand and CD69. The libraries were made with immunoSEQ version 4 in survey mode. Generated by immunoSEQ multiplex PCR, the TCRdb table keeps only in-frame clones and is missing some. The sample holds 35,000 to 50,000 clones, approximately 90% seen once. Sequenced material: CD4+ T cells sorted from PBMCs after approximately 19-hour stimulation, taken from a patient who received antiretroviral therapy. The origin of the receptors is an adult man with HIV who was CMV-seropositive.

As for this clone: The same CDR3 also results from other DNA sequences found in this sample. The chain joins TRBV5-1 to TRBJ1-1, with 7 bases lining up with TRBD1. CDR1 is SGHRS and CDR2 is YFSETQ in the germline V gene. The CDR3 totals 14 residues. V was pared by 4 bases and J by 4 bases, with 7 bases of the junction left unmatched. CDR3 protein: CASSPRQGGTEAFF. In DNA form, the CDR3 reads TGCGCCAGCAGCCCGAGACAGGGCGGCACTGAAGCTTTCTTT.

This clone appeared once. The chain employs TRBV5-1 and TRBJ1-2; D is unresolved. Germline CDR1 SGHRS, CDR2 YFSETQ. This CDR3 region has 14 residues. V gave up 4 bases and J gave up 4 bases, with 14 bases separating them. This CDR3 is CASSPPGQTYGYTF. CDR3 nucleotides: TGCGCCAGCAGCCCCCCCGGTCAGACCTATGGCTACACCTTC.

This chain joins TRBV6-4 and TRBJ2-3; D is ambiguous. Per germline, CDR1 MRHNA and CDR2 SNTAGT. The length of the CDR3 is 12 residues. Trimming took off 3 bases at V and 2 bases at J, with 3 bases between the two ends. In DNA form, the CDR3 reads TGTGCCAGCAGTGATGCCACAGATACGCAGTATTTT. It specifies CASSDATDTQYF.